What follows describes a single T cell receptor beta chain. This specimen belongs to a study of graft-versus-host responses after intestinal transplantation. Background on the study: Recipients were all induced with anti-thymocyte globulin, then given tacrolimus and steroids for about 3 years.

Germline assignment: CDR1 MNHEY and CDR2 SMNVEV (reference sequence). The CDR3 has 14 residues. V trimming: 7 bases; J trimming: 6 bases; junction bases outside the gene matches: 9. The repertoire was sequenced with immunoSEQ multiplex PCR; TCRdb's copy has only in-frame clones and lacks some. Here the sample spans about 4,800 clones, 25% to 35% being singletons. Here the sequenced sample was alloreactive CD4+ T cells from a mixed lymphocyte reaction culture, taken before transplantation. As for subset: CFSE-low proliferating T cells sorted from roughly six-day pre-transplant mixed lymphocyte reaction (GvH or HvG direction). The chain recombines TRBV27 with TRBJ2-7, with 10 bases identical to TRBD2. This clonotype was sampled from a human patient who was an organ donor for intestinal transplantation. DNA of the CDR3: TGTGCCAGCACCCCAGCGGGGGGGGCCCTCGAGCAGTACTTC. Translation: CASTPAGGALEQYF.